This T cell receptor beta chain was captured in a study of T cells in Graves' hyperthyroidism and ophthalmopathy. Study at large: Sampling of peripheral blood happened at initial diagnosis, prior to any treatment.

Study results and caveats: Peripheral blood also featured most of the thyroid clonotypes expanded above 0.001.

Diagnoses rested on clinical symptoms, serum thyroxine and TRAb, thyroid ultrasound and orbital computed tomography. The source of the PBMCs was 10 ml of fresh peripheral blood. There are many counts of this clonotype. Its antigen is unidentified. RNA transcripts gave rise to amplified TCR beta CDR3 regions. The HTBI set primed first-round TCR CDR3 RT-PCR. TCRdb re-called the multiplex PCR reads through MiXCR, storing one row per CDR3 protein. The sample has hundreds of thousands of distinct CDR3 sequences; 13% are singletons. The source is a woman between 18 and 29 years old with Graves' hyperthyroidism. Sequencing input: blood.

CDR3 residues: CASSQDLGAAEKLFF. Here the CDR3 DNA reads TGTGCCAGCAGCCAAGATCTTGGGGCAGCTGAAAAACTGTTTTTT. V and J are TRBV3-1 and TRBJ1-4, with D perhaps TRBD1 (5 bases). The V end was cut by 0 bases, the J end by 7 bases, with 12 bases between. The length of the CDR3 is 15 residues. Germline V gene sequence: CDR1 LGHDT, CDR2 YNNKEL (reference sequence).